This T cell receptor beta chain was sequenced for a study of T-cell memory formation after mild COVID-19. Study-wide context: Clustering of TCRs was largely donor specific. Notes on the study in general: Clones that got smaller from day 15 to 85 had even CD4/CD8, while clones growing later tipped toward CD4+.

This clonotype came up a few times. Its antigen is undetermined. CDR3 size: 15 residues. The V and J ends lost 3 bases and 10 bases, in that order; junction bases with no gene match: 11. From the 5' RACE reads, TCRdb called clonotypes with MiXCR, one entry per CDR3 protein. Of under 250,000 distinct CDR3 sequences in the sample, 15% were seen once. The chain uses TRBV12-3 or TRBV12-4 and TRBJ2-1, with 8 bases that match TRBD1. Sequenced sample: PBMCs or a T cell subset sorted from them (not recorded which). This clonotype originated in an adult woman who had mild COVID-19 (a few samples of this study predate the infection). Cell type and time point are not known. In DNA, the CDR3 is TGTGCCAGCAGTTTCGACGGGACAGGAATATGGGAGCAGTTCTTC. Protein: CASSFDGTGIWEQFF.